This T cell receptor (beta chain) was observed in a study of breast tumors, draining lymph nodes, adjacent tissues. TCRdb ran MiXCR on the multiplex PCR reads and lists one entry per CDR3 protein. In the table there are tens of thousands of distinct CDR3 sequences, 68% of which are singletons. Study outcomes and limitations: Tumor T cell lymph node origin was a supported hypothesis, not proven. Tumors had less TCR diversity than lymph nodes, more than nontumor tissue. Luminal-like breast cancer showed significantly higher tumor–nontumor repertoire similarity than basal-like. The data were judged consistent with most tumor T cells coming from lymph node and expanding in tumor.

To note about this clonotype: Its specificity is not known.

This sequence was found in a female donor with breast cancer. Some clones in this sample may be carry-over from other donors' samples. The sample consisted of tumor-adjacent breast tissue.

The CDR3 is CASSQGGSYADEQYF. In DNA, the CDR3 is TGTGCCAGCAGCCAAGGAGGGAGCTACGCCGACGAGCAGTACTTC. V and J are TRBV11-2 and TRBJ2-7; D might be TRBD2 (6 bases). The ends were cut back, 5 bases at V and 5 bases at J, with 19 bases in the middle. The CDR3 totals 15 residues. CDR1 is SGHAT and CDR2 is FQNNGV in the germline V gene.